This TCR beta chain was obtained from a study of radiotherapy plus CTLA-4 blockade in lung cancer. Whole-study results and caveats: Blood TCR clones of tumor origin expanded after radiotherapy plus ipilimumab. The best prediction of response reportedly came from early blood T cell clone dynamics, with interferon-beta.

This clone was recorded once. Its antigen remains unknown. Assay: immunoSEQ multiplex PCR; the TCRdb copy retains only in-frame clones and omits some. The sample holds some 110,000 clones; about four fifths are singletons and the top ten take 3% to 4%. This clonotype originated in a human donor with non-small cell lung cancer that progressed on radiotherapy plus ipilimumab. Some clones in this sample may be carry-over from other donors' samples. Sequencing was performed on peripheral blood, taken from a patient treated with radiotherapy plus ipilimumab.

DNA for the CDR3: TGTGCCAGCAGTTCGGGACTACTCACAGATACGCAGTATTTT. Its translation is CASSSGLLTDTQYF. This chain links TRBV7-3 with TRBJ2-3, with TRBD2 matching over 7 bases. CDR3 length equals 14 residues. V was clipped by 6 bases and J by 2 bases; unmatched bases: 5. The germline gives CDR1 SGHTA, CDR2 FQGTGA.